The following is a T cell receptor beta chain sequence with its context. This entry comes from a study of blood T cell repertoires in COVID-19. For the study at large: The cDNA or gDNA used as material had been derived from T cells, B-cell-depleted T cells, or PBMCs.

Profiling relied on immunoSEQ multiplex PCR, and the TCRdb table lists in-frame clones only, not all of them. The sample contains some 19,000 clones, about four fifths of which appear only once. V lost 7 bases, J lost 2 bases, and 11 bases lay in between. The CDR3 runs to 13 residues. The chain couples TRBV12-3 or TRBV12-4 to TRBJ1-2; a possible D gene is TRBD1 (5 bases). Specimen: peripheral blood. The sequence derives from an older man with acute or convalescent COVID-19. This chain's CDR3 is CASKSEGNYGYTF. CDR3 in DNA: TGTGCCAGCAAATCGGAGGGGAACTATGGCTACACCTTC.